This T cell receptor (beta chain) was identified during a study of cytomegalovirus exposure and HLA in healthy donors. Study as a whole: HLA-typed donors contributed some 85 million unique TCRs, which were held in an early data release.

The PCR was carried out with 60 Vbeta primers and 13 Jbeta primers. The data were produced by immunoSEQ multiplex PCR, yet TCRdb's version contains in-frame clones alone and is incomplete. The repertoire holds about 98,000 clones, with under 80% as singletons. The CDR3 spans 13 residues. Per the germline V gene, CDR1 is MDHEN and CDR2 is SYDVKM. After removal of 5 bases from V and 6 bases from J, the junction contained 6 bases not matched to a gene. This clone was counted between two and nine times. Its antigen remains unknown. Findings and caveats of the study: Likely technical artifact: a cluster of highly shared sequence variants.

This TCR came from a male donor in good health and CMV-seronegative. Sequenced input: PBMCs. V gene TRBV28 combines with J gene TRBJ1-2; 7 nucleotides align to TRBD1. The CDR3 spells CASSLGTVNGYTF. The CDR3 DNA follows: TGTGCCAGCAGTCTCGGGACAGTTAATGGCTACACCTTC.